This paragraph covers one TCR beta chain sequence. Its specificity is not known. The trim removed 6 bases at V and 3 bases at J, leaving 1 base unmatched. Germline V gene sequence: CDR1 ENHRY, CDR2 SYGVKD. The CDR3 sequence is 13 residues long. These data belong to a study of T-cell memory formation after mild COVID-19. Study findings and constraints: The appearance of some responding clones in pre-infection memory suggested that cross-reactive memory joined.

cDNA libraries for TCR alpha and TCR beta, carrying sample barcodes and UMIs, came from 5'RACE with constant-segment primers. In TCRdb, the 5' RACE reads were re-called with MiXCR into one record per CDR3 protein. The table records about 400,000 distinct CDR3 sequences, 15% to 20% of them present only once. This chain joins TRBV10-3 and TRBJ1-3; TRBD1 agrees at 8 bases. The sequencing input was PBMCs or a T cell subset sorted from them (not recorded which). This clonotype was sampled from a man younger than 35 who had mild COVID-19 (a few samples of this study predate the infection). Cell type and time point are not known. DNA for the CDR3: TGTGCCATCAGCAGGGGGCTTGGAAACACCATATATTTT. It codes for CAISRGLGNTIYF.